Listed here is a single T cell receptor beta chain. What this receptor recognizes is not known. Nothing much larger sits one base from this clone, and base qualities are not available. The roughly 37 donors, aged 6 to 90 years, were systemically healthy Caucasian individuals from Russia. Each donor gave around 9.5 milliliters of peripheral blood, collected into EDTA-treated Vacutainer tubes. Ficoll-Paque density-gradient centrifugation was used to isolate PBMCs, with at least 6 million obtained per sample. Trizol reagent was used to extract total RNA from the PBMCs, yielding at least 6 micrograms per sample. For every donor, flow cytometry on a PBMC aliquot measured the percentage of naive CD45RAhigh/CD27high T cells. The library was obtained by 5' RACE. Data came from an Illumina HiSeq 2500. A second PCR of about 6 to 11 cycles was performed with a sample-barcoded 5' primer and a J-beta primer mix. Each TCR beta cDNA molecule received a unique molecular identifier from a template-switch 5' adaptor carrying 12 random nucleotides. Each sample yielded at least 3 million CDR3-containing paired-end reads. The Mint cDNA synthesis kit, primed by a TRBC-specific oligonucleotide, was used to synthesize first-strand cDNA from all RNA. Following uracil-DNA glycosylase treatment, all cDNA underwent a first 18-cycle PCR with the universal primers M1SS and BC2_uni_R. Per the authors' processing: Each sample was normalized by randomly selecting 1 million high-quality reads, each carrying a distinct molecular identifier. Reads sharing molecular identifiers were discarded rather than binned into consensus sequences. MiTCR, run with a Q25 quality threshold and the strictest error-elimination algorithm, handled CDR3 identification, clonotype clustering and error correction. A nonparametric unseen species model using Euler transformation provided a lower-bound estimate of total TCR beta diversity. TCRdb's own reprocessing of the public reads used fastp at Q25 and MiXCR and kept productive beta chains. Each entry merges the rows of one CDR3 protein and shows their most common DNA and genes. TCRdb, not the original authors, processed these V and J calls. The sample table shows approximately 850,000 distinct CDR3 sequences, and 40% to 50% are seen once. The ten most abundant clones make up about a fifth of the sample.

This specimen comes from a study of blood T cells in healthy people across ages (dated by TCRdb to about 2015). About the study as a whole: In model experiments, template switching captured roughly one uniquely barcoded TCR beta cDNA molecule for every two T cells. Age-related changes in TCR beta repertoire diversity were measured in the study by deep sequencing normalized with unique cDNA molecular identifiers. Four age groups were formed from the donors: young (average about 17 years), middle-aged (approximately 39), aged (approximately 60) and long-lived (roughly 88). To avoid experimental bias, donors of different ages were spread randomly across the sequencing lanes. Using the same blood draw, the study looked at two additional independent replicas of 1 million unique cDNA reads for two donors, one aged 18 to 30 and the other aged 80 or older. The paper's findings and limits, for the study overall: A strong correlation was found between observed TCR beta diversity and the percentage of naive T cells measured by flow cytometry. Compared with the aged group, the long-lived group had more naive CD4+ T cells, fewer expanded clones and increased TCR diversity, a pattern suggesting age selection. Observed TCR beta diversity per million T cells fell roughly linearly with age, and a significant reduction was already apparent by age around 40. Donor CMV infection status was unknown, potentially confounding age-related changes in expanded clonotypes. Because profiling used bulk unsorted PBMCs, naive and antigen-experienced compartments could not be compared conclusively. Estimates of total diversity based on one million sequenced T cells were regarded as lower bounds and as underestimates.

Per the germline V gene, SGHDN is the CDR1 and FVKESK is the CDR2. At the junction V is shortened by 4 bases and J by 4 bases; bases outside the gene matches: 7. The CDR3 measures 16 amino acids from cysteine to phenylalanine. The retained sequence is limited to the CDR3, 48 bases, with the frame set at the first base. The sequence was obtained from a man aged 55 to 70 in good health. The rearranged segments are TRBV14 and TRBJ2-1, and 10 junction bases match TRBD2. Sequencing input: blood. The CDR3 protein: CASSLLLAGRYNEQFF. In nucleotide form, the sequence is TGTGCCAGCAGCCTCCTACTAGCGGGGCGATACAATGAGCAGTTCTTC.